This T cell receptor beta chain was observed in a study of siplizumab effects on memory and regulatory T cells. Study-wide points: The mean Treg-derived percentage of mappable alloreactive CD4+ clones was roughly 69% with siplizumab compared with 25% to 30% in controls. In the presence of siplizumab, alloreactive sequences traceable to unstimulated CD4+ memory cells were significantly reduced.

This clone appeared once. Antigen unknown. V lost 1 base, J lost 5 bases, and 12 bases lay in between. The CDR3 has 15 residues. Germline assignment: CDR1 SNHLY and CDR2 FYNNEI. Sequencing used immunoSEQ multiplex PCR; TCRdb keeps in-frame clones, though not all of them. The data show over 90,000 clones, roughly nine tenths seen once. Sequenced: CD4+ T cells sorted from blood. The chain uses TRBV2 and TRBJ2-1, with D perhaps being TRBD1 or TRBD2 (5 bases each). The clonotype comes from a human donor in good health. CDR3 DNA sequence: TGTGCCAGCAGTGAAGTCTGGGGGTCGAACAATGAGCAGTTCTTC. Translating gives CASSEVWGSNNEQFF.